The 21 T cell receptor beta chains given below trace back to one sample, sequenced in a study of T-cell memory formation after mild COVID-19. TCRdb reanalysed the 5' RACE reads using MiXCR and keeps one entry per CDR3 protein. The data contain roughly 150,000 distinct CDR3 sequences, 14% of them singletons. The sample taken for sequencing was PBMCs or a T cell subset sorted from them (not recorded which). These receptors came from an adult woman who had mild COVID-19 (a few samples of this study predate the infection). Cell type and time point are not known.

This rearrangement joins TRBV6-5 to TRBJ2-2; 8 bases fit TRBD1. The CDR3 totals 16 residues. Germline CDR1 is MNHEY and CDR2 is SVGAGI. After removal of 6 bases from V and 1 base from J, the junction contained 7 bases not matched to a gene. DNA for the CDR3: TGTGCCAGCAGATTATCCGGGACAGGGAACACCGGGGAGCTGTTTTTT. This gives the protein CASRLSGTGNTGELFF.

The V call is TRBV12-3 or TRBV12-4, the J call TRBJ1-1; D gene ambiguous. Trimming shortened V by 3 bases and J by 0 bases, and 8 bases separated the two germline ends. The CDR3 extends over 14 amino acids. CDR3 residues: CASSFSDMNTEAFF. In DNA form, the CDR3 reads TGTGCCAGCAGTTTTTCGGATATGAACACTGAAGCTTTCTTT.

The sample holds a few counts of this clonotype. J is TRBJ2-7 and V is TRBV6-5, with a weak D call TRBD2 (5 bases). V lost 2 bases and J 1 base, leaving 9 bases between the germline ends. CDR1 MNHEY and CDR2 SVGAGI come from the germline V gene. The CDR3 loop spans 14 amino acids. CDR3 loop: CASSYRESSYEQYF. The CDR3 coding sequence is TGTGCCAGCAGTTACAGGGAGAGTTCCTACGAGCAGTACTTC.

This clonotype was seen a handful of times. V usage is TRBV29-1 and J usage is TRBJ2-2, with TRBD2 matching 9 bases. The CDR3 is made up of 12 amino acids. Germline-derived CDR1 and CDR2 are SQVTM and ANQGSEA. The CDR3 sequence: CGVGGRAGELFF. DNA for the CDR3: TGCGGAGTAGGCGGGAGGGCAGGGGAGCTGTTTTTT.

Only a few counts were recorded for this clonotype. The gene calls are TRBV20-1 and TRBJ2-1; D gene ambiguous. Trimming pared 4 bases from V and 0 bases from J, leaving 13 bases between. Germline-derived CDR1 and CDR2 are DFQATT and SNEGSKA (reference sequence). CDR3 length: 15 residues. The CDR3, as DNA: TGCAGTGCTATGGGTGGGCAGGTCTCCTACAATGAGCAGTTCTTC. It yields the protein CSAMGGQVSYNEQFF.

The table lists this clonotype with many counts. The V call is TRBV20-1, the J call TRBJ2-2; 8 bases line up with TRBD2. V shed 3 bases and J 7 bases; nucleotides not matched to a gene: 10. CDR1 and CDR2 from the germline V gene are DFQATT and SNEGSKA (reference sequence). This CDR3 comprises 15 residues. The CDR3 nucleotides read TGCAGTGCTAGGGACGGAGCGGGAGTAGGCGGGGAGCTGTTTTTT. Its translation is CSARDGAGVGGELFF.

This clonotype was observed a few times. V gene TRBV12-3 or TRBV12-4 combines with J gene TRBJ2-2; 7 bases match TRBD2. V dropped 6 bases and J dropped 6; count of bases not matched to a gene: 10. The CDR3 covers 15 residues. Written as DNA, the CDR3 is TGTGCCAGCAGACAAAGCGGGGAAGGTCCCGGGGAGCTGTTTTTT. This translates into CASRQSGEGPGELFF.

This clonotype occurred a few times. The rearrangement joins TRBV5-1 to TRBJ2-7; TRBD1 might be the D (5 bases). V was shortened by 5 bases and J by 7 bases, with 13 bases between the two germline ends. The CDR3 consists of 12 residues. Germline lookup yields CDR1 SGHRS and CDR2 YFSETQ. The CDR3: CASRLDRTEQYF. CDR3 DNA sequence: TGCGCCAGCAGGCTTGACAGAACAGAGCAGTACTTC. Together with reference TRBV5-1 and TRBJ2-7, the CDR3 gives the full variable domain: KAGVTQTPRYLIKTRGQQVTLSCSPISGHRSVSWYQQTPGQGLQFLFEYFSETQRNKGNFPGRFSGRQFSNSRSEMNVSTLELGDSALYLCASRLDRTEQYFGPGTRLTVT.

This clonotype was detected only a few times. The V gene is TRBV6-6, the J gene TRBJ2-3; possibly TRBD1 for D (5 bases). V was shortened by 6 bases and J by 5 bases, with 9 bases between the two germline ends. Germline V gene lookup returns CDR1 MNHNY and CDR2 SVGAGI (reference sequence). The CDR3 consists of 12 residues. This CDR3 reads CASSPTEDTQYF. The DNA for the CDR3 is TGTGCCAGCAGCCCGACAGAAGATACGCAGTATTTT.

In DNA, the CDR3 is TGTGCCAGCAGAACCGGGACAGGGGGCTCCTACGAGCAGTACTTC. It specifies CASRTGTGGSYEQYF. The V gene is TRBV6-5, the J gene TRBJ2-7; 11 nucleotides align to TRBD1. In germline, CDR1 is MNHEY, CDR2 SVGAGI. The CDR3 length is 15 residues. J lost 0 bases, V lost 6 bases, and 4 bases had no gene match.

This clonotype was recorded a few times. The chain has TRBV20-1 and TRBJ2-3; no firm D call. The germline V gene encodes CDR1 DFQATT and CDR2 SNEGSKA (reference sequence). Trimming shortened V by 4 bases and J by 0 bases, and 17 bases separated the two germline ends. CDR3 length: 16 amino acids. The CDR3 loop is CSANRGYDGSTDTQYF. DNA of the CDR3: TGCAGTGCTAACCGTGGTTACGACGGAAGCACAGATACGCAGTATTTT.

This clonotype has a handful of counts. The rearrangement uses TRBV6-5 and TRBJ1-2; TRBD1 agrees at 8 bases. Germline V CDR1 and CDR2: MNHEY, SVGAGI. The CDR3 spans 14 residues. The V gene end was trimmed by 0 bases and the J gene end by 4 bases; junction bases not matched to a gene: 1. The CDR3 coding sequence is TGTGCCAGCAGTTACTCACAGGGGGGCTATGGCTACACCTTC. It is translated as CASSYSQGGYGYTF.

This CDR3 reads CASSWGQGSEQFF. The CDR3 DNA sequence: TGCGCCAGCAGCTGGGGACAAGGGAGTGAGCAGTTCTTC. This chain links TRBV5-1 with TRBJ2-1; tentative D call: TRBD1 (6 bases). V lost 3 bases and J lost 9, with 13 bases in between. The germline V gene encodes CDR1 SGHRS and CDR2 YFSETQ. This CDR3 comprises 13 residues.

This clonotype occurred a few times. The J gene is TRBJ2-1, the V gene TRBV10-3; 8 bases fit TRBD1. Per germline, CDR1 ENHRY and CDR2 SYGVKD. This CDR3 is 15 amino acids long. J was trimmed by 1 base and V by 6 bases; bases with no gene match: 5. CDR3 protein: CAISGDRTSYNEQFF. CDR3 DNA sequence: TGTGCCATCAGCGGGGACAGGACATCCTACAATGAGCAGTTCTTC.

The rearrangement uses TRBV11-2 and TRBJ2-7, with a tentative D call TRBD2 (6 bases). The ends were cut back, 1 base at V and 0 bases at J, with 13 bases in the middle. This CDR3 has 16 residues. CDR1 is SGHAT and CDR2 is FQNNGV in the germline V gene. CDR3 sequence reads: CASSLGIADPSYEQYF. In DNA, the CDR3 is TGTGCCAGCAGCTTAGGAATAGCGGATCCCTCCTACGAGCAGTACTTC. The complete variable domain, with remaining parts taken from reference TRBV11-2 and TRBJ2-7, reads EAGVAQSPRYKIIEKRQSVAFWCNPISGHATLYWYQQILGQGPKLLIQFQNNGVVDDSQLPKDRFSAERLKGVDSTLKIQPAKLEDSAVYLCASSLGIADPSYEQYFGPGTRLTVT.

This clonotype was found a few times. As DNA, the CDR3 is TGTGCCAGCAGTTTTGGGGGGAGCGCCTACGAGCAGTACTTC. Residues: CASSFGGSAYEQYF. The chain employs TRBV6-5 and TRBJ2-7, with a tentative D call TRBD2 (6 bases). Trimming cost V 4 bases and J 2 bases, with 12 bases left between them. The CDR3 covers 14 residues. The germline gives CDR1 MNHEY, CDR2 SVGAGI.

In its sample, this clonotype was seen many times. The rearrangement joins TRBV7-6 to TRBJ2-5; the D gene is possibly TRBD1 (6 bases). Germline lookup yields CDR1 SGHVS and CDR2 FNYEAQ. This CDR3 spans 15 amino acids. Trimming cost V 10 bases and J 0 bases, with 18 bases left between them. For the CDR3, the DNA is TGTGCCACCCCCAGGACAGACATTTACCAAGAGACCCAGTACTTC. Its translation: CATPRTDIYQETQYF.

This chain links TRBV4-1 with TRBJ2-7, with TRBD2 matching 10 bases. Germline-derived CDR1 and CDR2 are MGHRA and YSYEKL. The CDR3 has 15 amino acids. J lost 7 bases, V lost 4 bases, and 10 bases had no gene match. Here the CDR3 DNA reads TGCGCCAGCAGCCCCGATATGAGCGGGGGGGGAGAGCAGTACTTC. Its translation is CASSPDMSGGGEQYF.

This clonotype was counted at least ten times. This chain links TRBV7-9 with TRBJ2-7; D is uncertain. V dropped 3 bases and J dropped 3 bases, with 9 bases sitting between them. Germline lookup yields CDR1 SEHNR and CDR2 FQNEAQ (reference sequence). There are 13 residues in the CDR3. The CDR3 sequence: CASSLPPHYEQYF. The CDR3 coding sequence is TGTGCCAGCAGCTTGCCGCCCCACTACGAGCAGTACTTC.

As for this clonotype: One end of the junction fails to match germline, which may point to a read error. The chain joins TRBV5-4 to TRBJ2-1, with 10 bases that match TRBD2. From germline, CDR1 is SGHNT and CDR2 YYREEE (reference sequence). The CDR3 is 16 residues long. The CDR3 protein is CASSLIEAGGYTEQFF. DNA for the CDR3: TGTGCCAGCAGCTTGATTGAAGCGGGAGGGTACACTGAGCAGTTCTTC.

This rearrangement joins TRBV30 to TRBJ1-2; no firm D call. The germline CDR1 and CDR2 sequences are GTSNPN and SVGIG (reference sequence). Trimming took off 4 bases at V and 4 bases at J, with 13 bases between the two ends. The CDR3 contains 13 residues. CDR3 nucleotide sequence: TGTGCCTGGACGGCACAGACATTCTATGGCTACACCTTC. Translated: CAWTAQTFYGYTF.